The 30 T cell receptor beta chains below come from one sample, sequenced in a study of blood T cell repertoires in COVID-19. The method was immunoSEQ multiplex PCR; TCRdb's version includes in-frame clones alone and lacks a portion of them. The data show more than 250,000 clones, 85% to 90% seen once. The specimen was peripheral blood. The receptors derive from a woman aged 45-60 years with COVID-19, enrolled during active disease.

The chain couples TRBV29-1 to TRBJ1-1; D remains ambiguous. This CDR3 spans 13 amino acids. Trimming took off 5 bases at V and 3 bases at J, with 13 bases between the two ends. Germline values: CDR1 SQVTM, CDR2 ANQGSEA. CDR3 protein: CSVWKPRDTEAFF. The CDR3 DNA is TGCAGCGTTTGGAAACCTCGGGACACTGAAGCTTTCTTT. The whole variable domain, filled in from reference TRBV29-1 and TRBJ1-1, reads SAVISQKPSRDICQRGTSLTIQCQVDSQVTMMFWYRQQPGQSLTLIATANQGSEATYESGFVIDKFPISRPNLTFSTLTVSNMSPEDSSIYLCSVWKPRDTEAFFGQGTRLTVV.

The chain employs TRBV24-1 and TRBJ2-1, with 13 bases lining up with TRBD2. The CDR3 loop spans 17 amino acids. The trim removed 4 bases at V and 8 bases at J, leaving 10 bases unmatched. Germline values: CDR1 KGHDR, CDR2 SFDVKD. The CDR3 sequence: CATSERRTSGSLHEQFF. The CDR3 DNA reads TGTGCCACCAGTGAGCGTCGGACTAGCGGGAGCCTCCATGAGCAGTTCTTC.

The chain combines TRBV3-1 (or the pseudogene TRBV3-2) with TRBJ1-4, with 7 positions matching TRBD1. CDR1 and CDR2 (germline): LGHDT, YNNKEL (reference sequence). Trimming took 3 bases from V and 2 from J; bases not matched to a gene: 9. The CDR3 length is 17 residues. CDR3 DNA sequence: TGTGCCAGCAGCCACGACAGGGTTGGGGCGACTAATGAAAAACTGTTTTTT. The encoded protein is CASSHDRVGATNEKLFF.

The chain is built from TRBV10-2 and TRBJ1-1; D is possibly TRBD1 (5 bases). V was trimmed by 2 bases and J by 3 bases, leaving 10 bases between them. The CDR3 runs 14 residues. The germline V gene has CDR1 WSHSY and CDR2 SAAADI. CDR3 sequence (DNA): TGCGCCAGCAGTGAGCCGGGGGGGGACACTGAAGCTTTCTTT. It yields the protein CASSEPGGDTEAFF.

This chain connects TRBV20-1 to TRBJ1-2; D ambiguous. V was cut by 3 bases and J by 4 bases, with 21 bases left in between. Germline V gives CDR1 DFQATT, CDR2 SNEGSKA (reference sequence). The CDR3 totals 16 residues. The CDR3 here is CSASDTGSRSVYGYTF. CDR3 in DNA: TGCAGTGCTAGTGACACCGGGAGCCGGTCTGTCTATGGCTACACCTTC.

The rearrangement joins TRBV6-5 to TRBJ2-7; TRBD2 aligns across 8 bases. The CDR3 runs to 16 residues. With 0 bases clipped from V and 2 bases from J, the junction kept 6 bases outside the gene matches. Germline V lookup: CDR1 MNHEY, CDR2 SVGAGI. The CDR3 loop is CASSYSVPGGPYEQYF. CDR3 nucleotides: TGTGCCAGCAGTTACTCCGTACCGGGAGGGCCCTACGAGCAGTACTTC.

The chain recombines TRBV5-1 with TRBJ2-7; the match to TRBD2 covers 10 bases. The CDR3 totals 16 residues. Germline values: CDR1 SGHRS, CDR2 YFSETQ. Trimming at V came to 1 base and at J to 7 bases, leaving 11 bases not matched to a gene. The CDR3 sequence is CASSLTLRTSGGEQYF. The CDR3 nucleotides are TGCGCCAGCAGCTTGACCCTAAGGACTAGCGGAGGTGAGCAGTACTTC.

This clone was counted a few times. DNA of the CDR3: TGTGCCAGCAGCTTAGATGGCGGGAGGGCCTGGGATGAGCAGTTCTTC. Its protein is CASSLDGGRAWDEQFF. The gene calls are TRBV11-3 and TRBJ2-1; 9 nucleotides align to TRBD2. Germline values: CDR1 SGHNT, CDR2 YENEEA. The V gene end was trimmed by 0 bases and the J gene end by 8 bases; junction bases not matched to a gene: 8. CDR3 length: 16 residues.

The rearrangement joins TRBV11-3 to TRBJ1-1, with TRBD1 matching over 8 bases. CDR3 length equals 15 residues. CDR1 SGHNT and CDR2 YENEEA come from the germline V gene. Unmatched junction bases numbered 7, after V lost 2 bases and J lost 5 bases. The CDR3 is CASSLSDRGRTEAFF. The CDR3, as DNA: TGTGCCAGCAGCTTATCCGACAGGGGAAGGACTGAAGCTTTCTTT. Combining the CDR3 with reference TRBV11-3 and TRBJ1-1 gives the whole variable domain EAGVVQSPRYKIIEKKQPVAFWCNPISGHNTLYWYLQNLGQGPELLIRYENEEAVDDSQLPKDRFSAERLKGVDSTLKIQPAELGDSAVYLCASSLSDRGRTEAFFGQGTRLTVV.

The sample holds one count of this clone. V gene TRBV7-2 combines with J gene TRBJ2-2; 10 nucleotides line up with TRBD2. CDR3 length: 16 amino acids. V dropped 5 bases and J dropped 3; count of bases not matched to a gene: 6. Germline V gene data show CDR1 as SGHTA and CDR2 as FQGNSA. CDR3 in DNA: TGTGCCAGCAGCGTGCAAGGGACTAGCGACACCGGGGAGCTGTTTTTT. Translation: CASSVQGTSDTGELFF.

The rearrangement joins TRBV18 to TRBJ1-5, with TRBD1 matching 10 bases. Germline values: CDR1 KGHSH, CDR2 LQKENI. The CDR3 is 16 residues long. The V segment lost 6 bases and the J segment 3 bases; nucleotides outside the gene matches: 8. CDR3 in amino acids: CASSLRDRGLNQPQHF. The CDR3 bases are TGTGCCAGCTCGCTCCGGGACAGGGGCCTCAATCAGCCCCAGCATTTT.

The CDR3 sequence is CASRRQRDSNQPQHF. DNA for the CDR3: TGTGCCAGCAGACGCCAGAGGGATAGCAATCAGCCCCAGCATTTT. V usage is TRBV6-5 and J usage is TRBJ1-5; D ambiguous. The germline V and J ends were trimmed by 6 bases and 0 bases, with 12 bases remaining between them. This CDR3 has 15 residues. Looked up from germline, CDR1 is MNHEY and CDR2 is SVGAGI.

The V call is TRBV5-1, the J call TRBJ2-7, with TRBD2 identical over 7 bases. V was clipped by 3 bases and J by 3 bases; unmatched bases: 3. The germline CDR1 and CDR2 sequences are SGHRS and YFSETQ. The length of the CDR3 is 13 residues. The CDR3 DNA reads as TGCGCCAGCAGCTATGGACTAGTCTACGAGCAGTACTTC. Its translation: CASSYGLVYEQYF. The complete variable domain, with remaining parts taken from reference TRBV5-1 and TRBJ2-7, reads KAGVTQTPRYLIKTRGQQVTLSCSPISGHRSVSWYQQTPGQGLQFLFEYFSETQRNKGNFPGRFSGRQFSNSRSEMNVSTLELGDSALYLCASSYGLVYEQYFGPGTRLTVT.

To note about this clone: An end of the junction differs from the germline gene, which may be a read error. The genes are TRBV5-5 and TRBJ1-1, with no clear D. This CDR3 has 12 residues. The V gene's germline CDR1 is SGHKS and CDR2 YYEKEE (reference sequence). Written as DNA, the CDR3 is TGTGCCAGCAGCTTACCCTCGCCTGAGGCTTTCTTT. Its protein is CASSLPSPEAFF.

The chain couples TRBV2 to TRBJ2-7; possibly TRBD2 for D (5 bases). The CDR3 length is 14 residues. Germline CDR1 is SNHLY and CDR2 is FYNNEI. The germline V and J ends were trimmed by 3 bases and 5 bases, with 14 bases remaining between them. The CDR3 DNA is TGTGCCAGCAGTGATAGACTGGGGAGCGACGAGCAGTACTTC. It is translated as CASSDRLGSDEQYF.

The chain recombines TRBV7-2 with TRBJ2-7; D is perhaps TRBD1 (6 bases). Germline V lookup: CDR1 SGHTA, CDR2 FQGNSA. This CDR3 comprises 17 residues. The V and J ends lost 1 base and 6 bases respectively, with 22 bases between them. This chain's CDR3 is CASSLVSGMVRGGEQYF. In DNA, the CDR3 is TGTGCCAGCAGCTTAGTGTCAGGGATGGTCAGGGGCGGCGAGCAGTACTTC.

The J gene is TRBJ2-7, the V gene TRBV6-1; 7 bases line up with TRBD2. This CDR3 spans 15 amino acids. The J segment lost 6 bases and the V segment lost 2 bases, leaving 10 bases of the junction unmatched. Per germline, CDR1 MNHNS and CDR2 SASEGT. Here the CDR3 reads CASSEIGGRGREQYF. CDR3 DNA sequence: TGTGCCAGCAGTGAAATCGGGGGGAGGGGACGCGAGCAGTACTTC.

The rearrangement joins TRBV5-8 to TRBJ2-7; 10 bases match TRBD2. J lost 2 bases, V lost 0 bases, and 5 bases had no gene match. This CDR3 has 16 amino acids. Looked up from germline, CDR1 is SGHTS and CDR2 is YDEGEE. CDR3 sequence: CASSLGGSGRTYEQYF. For the CDR3, the DNA is TGTGCCAGCAGCTTGGGTGGTAGCGGGAGGACCTACGAGCAGTACTTC.

This clone came up a few times. The chain employs TRBV10-3 and TRBJ1-2; TRBD1 might be the D (5 bases). The V gene lost 2 bases and the J gene lost 4 bases, with 20 bases spanning the gap. Germline values: CDR1 ENHRY, CDR2 SYGVKD. There are 17 residues in the CDR3. The CDR3 coding sequence is TGTGCCATCAGTGAGGACACAGGAACGTATACAGGCTATGGCTACACCTTC. Its translation is CAISEDTGTYTGYGYTF.

The rearrangement links TRBV5-1 to TRBJ2-7; D might be TRBD2 (6 bases). Per the germline V gene, CDR1 is SGHRS and CDR2 is YFSETQ. Trimming removed 8 bases at V and 4 bases at J, with 16 bases between. The CDR3 extends over 13 amino acids. The CDR3: CARRGGIRYEQYF. In DNA form, the CDR3 reads TGCGCCAGAAGGGGCGGGATCCGGTACGAGCAGTACTTC.

V and J are TRBV5-8 and TRBJ2-3; 9 nucleotides agree with TRBD1. V dropped 3 bases and J dropped 3; count of bases not matched to a gene: 2. The length of the CDR3 is 14 residues. Germline CDR1 SGHTS, CDR2 YDEGEE. CDR3 sequence (DNA): TGTGCCAGCAGCTCCGGGACAGGGACAGATACGCAGTATTTT. It is translated as CASSSGTGTDTQYF.

The gene calls are TRBV7-2 and TRBJ2-7; the D gene is possibly TRBD2 (6 bases). Germline assignment: CDR1 SGHTA and CDR2 FQGNSA. The V end was cut by 3 bases, the J end by 0 bases, with 12 bases between. The CDR3 has 15 amino acids. As DNA, the CDR3 is TGTGCCAGCAGCTTGGTATCCGGGAGCTCCTACGAGCAGTACTTC. Protein sequence: CASSLVSGSSYEQYF.

The gene calls are TRBV7-8 and TRBJ1-3; no clear D. CDR1 is SGHVS, CDR2 FQNEAQ, per germline. The CDR3 runs 14 residues. The ends were cut back, 3 bases at V and 4 bases at J, with 10 bases in the middle. This CDR3 is CASSFSKAGNTIYF. The CDR3, as DNA: TGTGCCAGCAGCTTCTCTAAAGCCGGAAACACCATATATTTT.

The genes are TRBV6-1 and TRBJ2-7; 8 nucleotides line up with TRBD1. Germline lookup yields CDR1 MNHNS and CDR2 SASEGT. Unmatched junction bases numbered 4, after V lost 2 bases and J lost 4 bases. CDR3 length: 14 amino acids. The CDR3 nucleotides are TGTGCCAGCAGTGAACCAGGGGGCGTTTACGAGCAGTACTTC. It codes for CASSEPGGVYEQYF.

The chain combines TRBV7-6 with TRBJ2-1, with 9 bases lining up with TRBD2. Germline V CDR1 and CDR2: SGHVS, FNYEAQ. The ends lost 5 bases at V and 9 bases at J; junction bases unmatched: 5. This CDR3 is 13 amino acids long. This CDR3 reads CASSIIAGVEQFF. The CDR3 coding sequence is TGTGCCAGCAGCATCATAGCGGGAGTTGAGCAGTTCTTC. Drawing the rest from reference TRBV7-6 and TRBJ2-1, the complete variable domain is GAGVSQSPRYKVTKRGQDVALRCDPISGHVSLYWYRQALGQGPEFLTYFNYEAQQDKSGLPNDRFSAERPEGSISTLTIQRTEQRDSAMYRCASSIIAGVEQFFGPGTRLTVL.

The chain couples TRBV25-1 to TRBJ1-1; D unclear. With 5 bases removed from V and 3 bases from J, the gap between germline ends came to 7 bases. Germline values: CDR1 MGHDK, CDR2 SYGVNS. The CDR3 length is 12 residues. The CDR3 protein is CASSISHTEAFF. The CDR3 nucleotides are TGTGCCAGCAGTATAAGCCACACTGAAGCTTTCTTT.

V usage is TRBV7-2 and J usage is TRBJ2-1, with D hard to call. V shed 3 bases and J shed 7 bases, with 10 bases lying between them. Germline loops: CDR1 SGHTA, CDR2 FQGNSA. CDR3 size: 13 residues. The CDR3 here is CASSLGQVNEQFF. CDR3 bases: TGTGCCAGCAGCTTGGGCCAGGTAAATGAGCAGTTCTTC.

The chain carries TRBV4-3 and TRBJ2-1; 10 bases align to TRBD2. The J segment lost 7 bases and the V segment lost 0 bases, leaving 15 bases of the junction unmatched. This CDR3 is built from 19 residues. The V gene's germline CDR1 is LGHNA and CDR2 YSLEER. In DNA form, the CDR3 reads TGCGCCAGCAGCCAAGATTTAGCGGGAGGTACCAACTACCGGAATGAGCAGTTCTTC. Amino acid sequence: CASSQDLAGGTNYRNEQFF.

CDR3 residues: CAWSAGFLYEQYF. The CDR3 DNA reads as TGTGCCTGGAGTGCCGGTTTCTTATACGAGCAGTACTTC. The chain carries TRBV30 and TRBJ2-7, with D uncertain. CDR3 length: 13 amino acids. With 1 base removed from V and 4 bases from J, the gap between germline ends came to 11 bases. Germline V lookup: CDR1 GTSNPN, CDR2 SVGIG (reference sequence).

The chain recombines TRBV6-6 with TRBJ1-1; TRBD1 might be the D (6 bases). The germline V gene has CDR1 MNHNY and CDR2 SVGAGI (reference sequence). The CDR3 consists of 16 residues. V was clipped by 0 bases and J by 2 bases, with 13 bases between them. CDR3 protein: CASSYSSGRGNTEAFF. DNA of the CDR3: TGTGCCAGCAGTTACTCGTCGGGCAGGGGCAACACTGAAGCTTTCTTT.